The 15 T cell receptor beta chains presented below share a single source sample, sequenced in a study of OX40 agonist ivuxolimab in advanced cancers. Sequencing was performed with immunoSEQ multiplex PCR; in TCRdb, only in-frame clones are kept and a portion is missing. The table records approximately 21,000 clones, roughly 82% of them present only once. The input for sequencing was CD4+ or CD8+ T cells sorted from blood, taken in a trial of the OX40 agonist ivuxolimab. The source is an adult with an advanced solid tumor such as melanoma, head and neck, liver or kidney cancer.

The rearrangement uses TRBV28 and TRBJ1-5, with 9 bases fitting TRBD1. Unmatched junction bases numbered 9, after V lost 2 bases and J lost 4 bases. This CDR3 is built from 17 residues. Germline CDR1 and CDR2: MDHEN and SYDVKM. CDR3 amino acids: CASSLQPGQGGNQPQHF. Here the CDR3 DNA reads TGTGCCAGCAGTTTACAACCGGGACAGGGAGGAAATCAGCCCCAGCATTTT.

The chain's CDR3 is CASSAPAQGSKNIQYF. The CDR3 nucleotides read TGTGCCAGCAGCGCCCCTGCACAGGGGAGCAAAAACATTCAGTACTTC. This chain links TRBV9 with TRBJ2-4, with 7 nucleotides matching TRBD1. The J segment lost 3 bases and the V segment lost 3 bases, leaving 9 bases of the junction unmatched. This CDR3 spans 16 amino acids. From germline, CDR1 is SGDLS and CDR2 YYNGEE.

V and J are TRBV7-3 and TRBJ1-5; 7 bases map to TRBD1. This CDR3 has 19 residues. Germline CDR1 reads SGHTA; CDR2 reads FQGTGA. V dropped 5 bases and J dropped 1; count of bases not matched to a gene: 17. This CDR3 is CASSTLRQGWSPSNQPQHF. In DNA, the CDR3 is TGTGCCAGCAGCACTTTAAGACAGGGATGGAGTCCGAGCAATCAGCCCCAGCATTTT.

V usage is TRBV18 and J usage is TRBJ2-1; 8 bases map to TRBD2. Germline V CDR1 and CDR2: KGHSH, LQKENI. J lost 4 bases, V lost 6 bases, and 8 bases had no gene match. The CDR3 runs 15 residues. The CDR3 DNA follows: TGTGCCAGCTCCCCTACTAGCGGAGGGTACAATGAGCAGTTCTTC. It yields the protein CASSPTSGGYNEQFF.

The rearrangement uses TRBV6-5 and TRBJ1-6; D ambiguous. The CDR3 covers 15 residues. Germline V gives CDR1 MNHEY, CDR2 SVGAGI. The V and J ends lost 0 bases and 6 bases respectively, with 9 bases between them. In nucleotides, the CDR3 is TGTGCCAGCAGTTACTCTCGAAGAACTAATTCACCCCTCCACTTT. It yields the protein CASSYSRRTNSPLHF.

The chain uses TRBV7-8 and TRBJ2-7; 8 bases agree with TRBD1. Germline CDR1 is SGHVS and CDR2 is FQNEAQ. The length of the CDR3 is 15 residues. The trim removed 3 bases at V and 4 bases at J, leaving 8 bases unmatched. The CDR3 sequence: CASSFMTGESYEQYF. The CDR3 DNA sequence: TGTGCCAGCAGCTTCATGACAGGGGAATCTTACGAGCAGTACTTC.

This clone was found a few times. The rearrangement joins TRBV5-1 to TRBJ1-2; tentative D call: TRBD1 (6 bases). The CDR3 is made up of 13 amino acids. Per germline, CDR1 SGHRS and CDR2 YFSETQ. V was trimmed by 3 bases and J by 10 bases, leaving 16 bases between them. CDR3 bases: TGCGCCAGCAGCTCGTTGGACAGACCGCCCTACACCTTC. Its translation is CASSSLDRPPYTF.

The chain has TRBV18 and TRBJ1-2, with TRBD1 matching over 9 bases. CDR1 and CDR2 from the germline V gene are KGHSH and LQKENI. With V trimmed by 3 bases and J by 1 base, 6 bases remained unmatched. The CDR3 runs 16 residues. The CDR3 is CASSPRRTGDNYGYTF. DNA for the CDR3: TGTGCCAGCTCACCGCGAAGGACAGGGGATAACTATGGCTACACCTTC.

The CDR3 is CATNPRTGNYGYTF. The CDR3 DNA reads TGTGCCACCAACCCCCGGACAGGGAACTATGGCTACACCTTC. V is TRBV15 and J is TRBJ1-2; 8 nucleotides match TRBD1. Germline V gene sequence: CDR1 LNHNV, CDR2 YYDKDF (reference sequence). Trimming cost V 7 bases and J 2 bases; bases outside gene matches: 6. The CDR3 has 14 residues.

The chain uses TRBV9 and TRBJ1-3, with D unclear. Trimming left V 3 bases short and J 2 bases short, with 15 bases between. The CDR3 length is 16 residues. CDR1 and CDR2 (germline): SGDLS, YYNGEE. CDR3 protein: CASSAPGRATGNTIYF. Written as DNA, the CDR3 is TGTGCCAGCAGCGCCCCTGGGAGAGCAACTGGAAACACCATATATTTT.

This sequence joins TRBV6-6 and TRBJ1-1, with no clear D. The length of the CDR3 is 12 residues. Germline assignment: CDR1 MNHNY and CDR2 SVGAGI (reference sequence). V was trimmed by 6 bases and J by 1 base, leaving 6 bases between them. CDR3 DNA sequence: TGTGCCAGCAGCCAACGGAACACTGAAGCTTTCTTT. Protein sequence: CASSQRNTEAFF.

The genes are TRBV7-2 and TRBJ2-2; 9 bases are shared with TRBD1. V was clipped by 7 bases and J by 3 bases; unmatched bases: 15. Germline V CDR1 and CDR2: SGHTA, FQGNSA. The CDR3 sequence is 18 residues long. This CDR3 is CASTRGRSTGGDTGELFF. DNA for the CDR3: TGTGCCAGCACACGAGGTCGATCGACAGGGGGAGACACCGGGGAGCTGTTTTTT.

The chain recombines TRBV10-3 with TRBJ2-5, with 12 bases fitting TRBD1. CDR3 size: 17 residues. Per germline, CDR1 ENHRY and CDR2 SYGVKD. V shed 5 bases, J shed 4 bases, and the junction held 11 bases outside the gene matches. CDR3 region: CAISFTPGTGGGETQYF. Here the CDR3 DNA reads TGTGCCATCAGTTTTACGCCCGGGACAGGGGGCGGAGAGACCCAGTACTTC.

The CDR3 region is CSARPNQPQHF. The CDR3 coding sequence is TGCAGTGCAAGACCCAATCAGCCCCAGCATTTT. The V gene is TRBV20-1, the J gene TRBJ1-5; D is unclear. The CDR3 loop spans 11 amino acids. Trimming cost V 6 bases and J 3 bases, with 6 bases left between them. Germline V gene sequence: CDR1 DFQATT, CDR2 SNEGSKA (reference sequence).

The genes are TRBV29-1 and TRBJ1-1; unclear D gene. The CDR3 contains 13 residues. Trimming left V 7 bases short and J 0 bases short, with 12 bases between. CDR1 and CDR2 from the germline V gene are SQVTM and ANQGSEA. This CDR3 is CSAPIGMNTEAFF. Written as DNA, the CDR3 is TGCAGCGCCCCGATAGGGATGAACACTGAAGCTTTCTTT.